A single sample is the source of the 4 T cell receptor beta chains below, sequenced in a study of cytomegalovirus exposure and HLA in healthy donors. The PCR ran on 60 Vbeta and 13 Jbeta primers. Method: immunoSEQ multiplex PCR; TCRdb's copy keeps in-frame clones and lacks some. The sample lists about 180,000 clones; around 81% were seen once. Sequenced input: PBMCs. All receptors come from a woman aged 25 to 39 in good health and CMV-seronegative.

The chain is built from TRBV19 and TRBJ2-3; 7 nucleotides line up with TRBD1. The CDR3 is made up of 15 amino acids. After removal of 6 bases from V and 0 bases from J, the junction contained 6 bases not matched to a gene. Germline CDR1 reads LNHDA; CDR2 reads SQIVND (reference sequence). The CDR3 sequence is CASSLSGGSTDTQYF. DNA of the CDR3: TGTGCCAGTAGCCTCTCAGGGGGAAGCACAGATACGCAGTATTTT. Complete variable domain (other parts from reference TRBV19 and TRBJ2-3): DGGITQSPKYLFRKEGQNVTLSCEQNLNHDAMYWYRQDPGQGLRLIYYSQIVNDFQKGDIAEGYSVSREKKESFPLTVTSAQKNPTAFYLCASSLSGGSTDTQYFGPGTRLTVL.

The chain uses TRBV5-6 and TRBJ1-5, with a possible D match to TRBD1 (5 bases). CDR3 length: 16 residues. V lost 1 base and J lost 2, with 13 bases in between. Germline lookup yields CDR1 SGHDT and CDR2 YYEEEE. CDR3 sequence reads: CASSLFRGDGNQPQHF. In nucleotides, the CDR3 is TGTGCCAGCAGCTTGTTCCGGGGGGACGGCAATCAGCCCCAGCATTTT.

The chain employs TRBV5-4 and TRBJ2-7, with TRBD1 as a possible D gene (5 bases). V gave up 0 bases and J gave up 5 bases, with 12 bases separating them. The CDR3 is made up of 14 amino acids. Looked up from germline, CDR1 is SGHNT and CDR2 is YYREEE (reference sequence). Here the CDR3 DNA reads TGTGCCAGCAGCTTGGGGGGCAGGGTGGACGAGCAGTACTTC. This gives the protein CASSLGGRVDEQYF.

This clone occurred a few times. The V call is TRBV7-9, the J call TRBJ2-7; tentatively, D is TRBD2 (5 bases). The length of the CDR3 is 15 residues. V gave up 4 bases and J gave up 7 bases, with 20 bases separating them. CDR1 and CDR2 (germline): SEHNR, FQNEAQ (reference sequence). In DNA, the CDR3 is TGTGCCAGCAGCTCTAGGAACAGCGGCGTGGATGAGCAGTACTTC. This codes for CASSSRNSGVDEQYF.